Listed below are T cell receptor beta chains from one sample, sequenced in a study of blood T cell repertoires in COVID-19. Repertoires were generated with immunoSEQ multiplex PCR, while TCRdb's copy carries only in-frame clones and drops some. Of tens of thousands of clones in the sample, 85% are singletons; the top ten hold roughly 15%. Sample: peripheral blood. The receptors derive from a human donor with acute or convalescent COVID-19. The donor label of this sample is uncertain. CDR3s include the opening cysteine and the closing phenylalanine or tryptophan.

TRBJ2-1 | TRBV29-1 | CSVDRVKEQFF
TRBJ1-1 | TRBV2 | CASSGTGGTEAFF
TRBJ2-2 | TRBV19 | CASSIGLAGAGELFF
TRBJ1-2 | TRBV12-2 | CASRLTGDGYTF
TRBJ1-5 | TRBV19 | CATDRGNQPQHF
TRBJ1-1 | TRBV10-3 | CAISEGAKNTEAFF
TRBJ2-3 | TRBV3-1/TRBV3-2 | CASSQGTSESDTQYF
TRBJ1-2 | TRBV25-1 | CASSEHTLGYTF
TRBJ1-1 | TRBV5-1 | CASSPGGTENTEAFF
TRBJ2-2 | TRBV10-3 | CAIRVSVSNTGELFF
TRBJ2-2 | TRBV7-2 | CASSFRVGAAGVLAGELFF
TRBJ2-7 | TRBV30 | CAWTPGTSQYEQYF
TRBJ2-1 | TRBV4-1 | CASSRGQYLSNEQFF
TRBJ1-2 | TRBV15 | CATSRGQGLYGYTF
TRBJ2-1 | TRBV30 | CAWSRAGGLEQFF
TRBJ1-6 | TRBV6-1 | CASSEGRSFGSPLHF
TRBJ2-7 | TRBV9 | CASSVASRLAGGRMRYEQYF
TRBJ1-1 | TRBV7-2 | CASSFLRGTTEAFF
TRBJ1-1 | TRBV2 | CASRDRSARRNTEAFF
TRBJ1-1 | TRBV29-1 | CSVAGQGILGGTEAFF
TRBJ2-7 | TRBV11-2 | CASSLVSWDSTWGQYF
TRBJ2-7 | TRBV6-2/TRBV6-3 | CASSRSGLAGFSYEQYF
TRBJ2-5 | TRBV27 | CASSGPPRPQETQYF
TRBJ2-7 | TRBV6-5 | CASSYSGGQVSYEQYF
TRBJ1-5 | TRBV6-1 | CASSEEQGIWQPQHF
TRBJ2-7 | TRBV28 | CASSNGMSIYEQYF
TRBJ1-1 | TRBV6-6 | CASSYSEMNTEAFF
TRBJ1-2 | TRBV18 | CASSPAGQGDYGYTF
TRBJ2-7 | TRBV18 | CASSPGPDGEQYF
TRBJ1-4 | TRBV7-9 | CASSFRQGHEKLFF
TRBJ1-1 | TRBV27 | CASSLSTGELAFF
TRBJ2-2 | TRBV6-5 | CASSSGGNTGELFF
TRBJ1-3 | TRBV28 | CASRASGNTIYF
TRBJ1-4 | TRBV18 | CASSPRVNEKLFF
TRBJ2-1 | TRBV5-5 | CASSLISFEGEQFF